This T cell receptor (beta chain) was identified in a study of control samples from healthy donors and cancer patients. This clone was seen only once. Only in-frame clones appear in the TCRdb table, and some are missing; sequencing was by immunoSEQ multiplex PCR. This sample carries some 130,000 clones, around 90% of them seen once, and the ten largest clones take 2% to 3%. The CDR3 runs to 13 residues. Trimming cost V 8 bases and J 2 bases; bases outside gene matches: 2. Germline CDR1 is SNHLY and CDR2 is FYNNEI. This TCR derives from a middle-aged man in good health. Sequenced: blood. The rearrangement links TRBV2 to TRBJ1-5; 8 bases agree with TRBD1. The CDR3 sequence is CASSGGGNQPQHF. CDR3 DNA sequence: TGTGCCAGCTCAGGGGGCGGCAATCAGCCCCAGCATTTT.